The 12 T cell receptor beta chains presented below share a single source sample, sequenced in a study of siplizumab effects on memory and regulatory T cells. The data were produced by immunoSEQ multiplex PCR, yet TCRdb's version contains in-frame clones alone and is incomplete. The table includes some 100,000 clones, approximately 97% detected once. Input material: naive CD4+ T cells sorted from blood. These receptor sequences come from a human donor in good health.

There are a few counts of this clone. This sequence joins TRBV5-6 and TRBJ1-1; 7 bases are shared with TRBD1. Germline loops: CDR1 SGHDT, CDR2 YYEEEE. Germline trimming cut 3 bases from V and 11 bases from J; bases unmatched to any gene: 7. There are 12 residues in the CDR3. The CDR3 sequence is CASSSYTGDAFF. The CDR3 nucleotides are TGTGCCAGCAGCTCGTATACAGGGGACGCTTTCTTT.

This clone was counted a single time. This chain's CDR3 is CASSENGPNQPQHF. Here the CDR3 DNA reads TGTGCCAGCAGTGAAAACGGACCCAATCAGCCCCAGCATTTT. The J gene is TRBJ1-5, the V gene TRBV2; no firm D call. Germline lookup yields CDR1 SNHLY and CDR2 FYNNEI. The CDR3 runs to 14 residues. V was shortened by 2 bases and J by 3 bases, with 8 bases between the two germline ends. Looking up the rest from reference TRBV2 and TRBJ1-5 gives the full variable domain: EPEVTQTPSHQVTQMGQEVILRCVPISNHLYFYWYRQILGQKVEFLVSFYNNEISEKSEIFDDQFSVERPDGSNFTLKIRSTKLEDSAMYFCASSENGPNQPQHFGDGTRLSIL.

The rearrangement uses TRBV7-7 and TRBJ1-2; the match to TRBD1 covers 9 bases. This CDR3 is built from 12 residues. Germline V gene sequence: CDR1 SSHAT, CDR2 FNYEAQ (reference sequence). The trim removed 2 bases at V and 14 bases at J, leaving 6 bases unmatched. CDR3 sequence (DNA): TGTGCCAGCAGCTTACTCCGACAGGGGGATACCTTC. Translation: CASSLLRQGDTF.

This chain uses TRBV18 with TRBJ2-7, with 9 bases fitting TRBD1. CDR3 size: 13 residues. Per germline, CDR1 KGHSH and CDR2 LQKENI. V lost 5 bases and J lost 3; bases outside the gene matches: 2. CDR3 in DNA: TGTGCCAGCTCATGGGACAGGGTCTACGAGCAGTACTTC. As protein: CASSWDRVYEQYF. Looking up the rest from reference TRBV18 and TRBJ2-7 gives the full variable domain: NAGVMQNPRHLVRRRGQEARLRCSPMKGHSHVYWYRQLPEEGLKFMVYLQKENIIDESGMPKERFSAEFPKEGPSILRIQQVVRGDSAAYFCASSWDRVYEQYFGPGTRLTVT.

This sequence joins TRBV5-4 and TRBJ2-2, with 7 bases identical to TRBD2. There are 14 residues in the CDR3. Unmatched junction bases numbered 1, after V lost 0 bases and J lost 5 bases. Germline values: CDR1 SGHNT, CDR2 YYREEE (reference sequence). In nucleotides, the CDR3 is TGTGCCAGCAGCTTGGTGGGGGGGACCGGGGAGCTGTTTTTT. It yields the protein CASSLVGGTGELFF.

This clone appeared a single time. This rearrangement joins TRBV7-9 to TRBJ1-5; no definite D call. CDR1 is SEHNR, CDR2 FQNEAQ, per germline (reference sequence). V was pared by 9 bases and J by 6 bases, with 12 bases between. This CDR3 has 12 residues. The CDR3 DNA reads as TGTGCCAGGAGGTGGTTCGGTCAGCCCCAGCATTTT. Translating it yields CARRWFGQPQHF.

The chain recombines TRBV7-9 with TRBJ2-5; D might be TRBD1 (6 bases). The germline V and J ends were trimmed by 3 bases and 14 bases, with 19 bases remaining between them. The CDR3 sequence is 13 residues long. The germline V gene has CDR1 SEHNR and CDR2 FQNEAQ (reference sequence). The CDR3 spells CASSLTGPDEKYF. CDR3 nucleotide sequence: TGTGCCAGCAGCTTGACAGGACCCGATGAAAAATACTTC.

The V and J genes are TRBV10-3 and TRBJ1-2, with 9 bases aligning to TRBD1. The CDR3 consists of 14 residues. Germline-derived CDR1 and CDR2 are ENHRY and SYGVKD. With V trimmed by 4 bases and J by 8 bases, 8 bases remained unmatched. The CDR3 DNA follows: TGTGCCATCAGTGGTTCCGGGACAGGGTCAGGCTACACCTTC. Protein: CAISGSGTGSGYTF.

The genes are TRBV4-3 and TRBJ2-3, with 8 bases aligning to TRBD2. This CDR3 contains 16 residues. CDR1 and CDR2 from the germline V gene are LGHNA and YSLEER. Trimming removed 0 bases from V and 5 bases from J; junction bases left unmatched: 7. CDR3 nucleotides: TGCGCCAGCAGCCAAGACTTACGGGGGGGCATAGATACGCAGTATTTT. This codes for CASSQDLRGGIDTQYF.

The J gene is TRBJ2-5, the V gene TRBV7-7; either TRBD1 or TRBD2 may supply D (5 bases each). The tail of the sequence fits TRBJ2-7 better, so the J call may be wrong. Germline lookup yields CDR1 SSHAT and CDR2 FNYEAQ (reference sequence). The CDR3 length is 14 residues. The CDR3 loop is CASSLGDGLYEQYF. The CDR3 DNA follows: TGTGCCAGCAGCTTAGGGGACGGCCTCTACGAGCAGTACTTC.

The genes are TRBV2 and TRBJ2-1, with D possibly matching TRBD2 (6 bases). CDR3 length equals 11 residues. Trimming pared 6 bases from V and 12 bases from J, leaving 12 bases between. Germline V gives CDR1 SNHLY, CDR2 FYNNEI. CDR3 sequence: CASSDSGLQFF. The CDR3 nucleotides are TGTGCCAGCAGCGACTCGGGACTGCAGTTCTTC.

The CDR3 region is CASSRAGEGQPQHF. The CDR3 DNA sequence: TGCGCCAGCAGCCGTGCAGGGGAGGGGCAGCCCCAGCATTTT. The chain recombines TRBV5-1 with TRBJ1-5, with a possible D match to TRBD1 (6 bases). Trimming took off 4 bases at V and 7 bases at J, with 15 bases between the two ends. The germline gives CDR1 SGHRS, CDR2 YFSETQ. The CDR3 loop spans 14 amino acids.